A single sample gave rise to the 6 T cell receptor beta chains below, sequenced in a study of T cell clonality in common variable immunodeficiency. Broader study findings: In common variable immunodeficiency, TCR beta chains reportedly carried fewer deletions and N-nucleotide insertions.

Clones were sequenced by immunoSEQ multiplex PCR, and TCRdb holds only the in-frame ones, with some missing. This repertoire holds some 27,000 clones, and none appear only once. Antigens for these TCRs are unknown. Sample: peripheral blood mononuclear cells. These receptors all stem from a human donor with common variable immunodeficiency.

Regarding this clone: The CDR3 goes on 3 residues after the read ends, and that part is filled in from the germline J gene. The V call is TRBV23-1, the J call TRBJ2-7; no clear D. TRBV23-1 qualifies as an ORF whose function is uncertain. The CDR3 length is 16 residues. V was shortened by 0 bases and J by 0 bases, with 12 bases between the two germline ends. This chain's CDR3 is CASSQSRNGCSYEQYF. CDR3 DNA, as far as it was read: TGCGCCAGCAGTCAATCTCGAAACGGGTGCTCCTACGAG.

In this sample, this clone turned up many times. The read terminates 3 residues before the CDR3 end, so the remaining end is supplied by the germline J gene. The V call is TRBV7-9, the J call TRBJ1-2, with TRBD1 identical over 9 bases. The CDR3 spans 13 residues. V was clipped by 5 bases and J by 6 bases; unmatched bases: 4. From germline, CDR1 is SEHNR and CDR2 FQNEAQ (reference sequence). CDR3 sequence: CASSPRTGDGYTF. The DNA read from the CDR3 is TGTGCCAGCAGCCCTAGGACAGGGGATGGC.

Concerning this clone: The read ends 3 residues before the CDR3 terminus; that terminus is restored from the germline J gene. The chain links TRBV7-2 to TRBJ1-6, with D tentatively TRBD1 (6 bases). Germline loops: CDR1 SGHTA, CDR2 FQGNSA. The CDR3 is 15 amino acids. V shed 3 bases and J shed 4 bases, with 10 bases lying between them. Partial CDR3 DNA: TGTGCCAGCAGCTTGGACAGAAGTTATAATTCACCC. This encodes CASSLDRSYNSP. The full CDR3 sequence reads CASSLDRSYNSPLHF.

This clone was seen only a few times. Read data end 3 residues before the CDR3 end; the end is taken from the germline J gene. The chain joins TRBV19 to TRBJ2-3, with 11 bases fitting TRBD2. The CDR3 is 16 amino acids. Germline V CDR1 and CDR2: LNHDA, SQIVND (reference sequence). With 3 bases clipped from V and 3 bases from J, the junction kept 5 bases outside the gene matches. The CDR3 sequence: CASSIRLAGRTDTQYF. CDR3 bases read: TGTGCCAGTAGTATTAGACTAGCGGGGAGGACAGATACG.

This clone has a handful of counts. The CDR3 end lies 3 residues beyond the end of the read and is filled in from the germline J gene. The chain is built from TRBV7-2 and TRBJ2-1, with D uncertain. Germline CDR1 SGHTA, CDR2 FQGNSA. With 5 bases removed from V and 8 bases from J, the gap between germline ends came to 16 bases. The CDR3 spans 14 residues. The CDR3 region is CASSPYRVADEQFF. The covered CDR3 bases are TGTGCCAGCAGCCCCTACCGGGTAGCCGATGAG.

This clone was recorded many times. The CDR3 extends 3 residues past the end of the read, so its final part is completed from the germline J gene. The chain uses TRBV6-2 or TRBV6-3 and TRBJ2-1, with D perhaps TRBD2 (6 bases). The V and J ends lost 6 bases and 9 bases respectively, with 21 bases between them. Germline CDR1 MNHEY, CDR2 SVGEGT. The CDR3 extends over 15 amino acids. CDR3 DNA, as far as it was read: TGTGCCAGCAGCCGAAGCCCCTCAGGGCGGGGTGAG. This translates into CASSRSPSGRGE. The full CDR3 is CASSRSPSGRGEQFF.